Below, one T cell receptor beta chain is given with its context. The sample is drawn from a study of blood T cell repertoires in COVID-19. Study overall: Material from acute and convalescent COVID-19 was sourced from the United States, Italy and Spain. PBMCs, B-cell-depleted T cells, or T cells provided the cDNA or gDNA that made up the material.

Methods used by the authors: By means of reference gene primer amplification, nucleated cell counts were estimated. This table comes from immunoSEQ multiplex PCR, and its TCRdb copy is limited to in-frame clones, with some not included. The V and J calls and the clone size are those of that table, but D and trimming were determined from the DNA. The table shows about 28,000 clones, with roughly 78% occurring only once. This clonotype was sampled from a boy aged 2 to 10 with active or convalescent COVID-19. The sequenced material came from peripheral blood.

CDR3 sequence (DNA): TGTGCCAGCAGCGTAGCTCAGGGGTTAAAGAATTCACCCCTCCACTTT. This encodes CASSVAQGLKNSPLHF. The rearrangement links TRBV9 to TRBJ1-6; maybe TRBD1 (6 bases). The germline V gene has CDR1 SGDLS and CDR2 YYNGEE. V lost 0 bases, J lost 7 bases, and 14 bases lay in between. The CDR3 has 16 amino acids.